This T cell receptor beta chain was recorded in a study of response to subunit inactivated influenza vaccine. MiXCR was run by TCRdb on the RT-PCR reads, yielding one entry per CDR3 protein. The sample has over 450,000 distinct CDR3 sequences, under 15% seen once. In regard to this clonotype: The antigen remains undetermined. The junction and the germline gene differ at one end; a read error may be behind it.

Study-wide results and limits: The authors put forward the suggestion that each seasonal influenza vaccination may bring in only a limited number of new T cells.

The CDR3 runs 15 residues. CDR1 and CDR2 (germline): SGHRS, YFSETQ. The sequencing here drew on PBMCs from blood, taken 45 days after vaccination. J is TRBJ2-3 and V is TRBV5-1; either TRBD1 or TRBD2 may supply D (5 bases each). This TCR was sampled from a man aged 45-60 years who received an inactivated influenza vaccine. The CDR3 reads CASSLGGASTDTQFF. Written as DNA, the CDR3 is TGCGCCAGCAGCTTGGGAGGGGCTAGCACAGATACGCAGTTTTTT.